This T cell receptor (beta chain) was obtained from a study of cytomegalovirus exposure and HLA in healthy donors. Findings of the study overall: Some TCR beta chains (around 180 of them) were listed as cytomegalovirus-associated. In a later analysis, a missense DCLRE1C variant was linked to TCR beta V- and J-gene trimming. Productive rates of about 87% or about 30% were seen for most TCR beta V segments in an earlier analysis.

CDR1 is MRHNA and CDR2 is SNTAGT in the germline V gene. Trimming took 2 bases from V and 2 from J; bases not matched to a gene: 1. This CDR3 contains 15 residues. The PCR ran on 60 Vbeta and 13 Jbeta primers. Clones were read by immunoSEQ multiplex PCR, and TCRdb kept only the in-frame ones, dropping some. The sample records 80,000 to 90,000 clones, around four fifths being singletons. Details on this clone: Antigen: not known.

V and J are TRBV6-4 and TRBJ2-3; 10 bases match TRBD1. The source of this sequence is a man aged 25-45 years in good health and CMV-seronegative. The sequenced material came from PBMCs. CDR3: CASSDGTGDTDTQYF. The CDR3 DNA is TGTGCCAGCAGTGACGGGACAGGGGACACAGATACGCAGTATTTT.